One sample yielded the 8 T cell receptor beta chains listed below, sequenced in a study of T-cell memory formation after mild COVID-19. TCRdb re-derived calls from the 5' RACE reads in MiXCR, one entry per CDR3 protein. The profile shows hundreds of thousands of distinct CDR3 sequences, about 20% of them singletons. Sequenced input: PBMCs or a T cell subset sorted from them (not recorded which). All receptors come from an adult woman who had mild COVID-19 (a few samples of this study predate the infection). Cell type and time point are not known.

This clonotype was observed a handful of times. The chain employs TRBV12-3 or TRBV12-4 and TRBJ1-6; D gene ambiguous. Trimming took off 3 bases at V and 3 bases at J, with 6 bases between the two ends. This CDR3 region has 14 residues. CDR3 amino acids: CASSFDLYNSPLHF. The CDR3 nucleotides read TGTGCCAGCAGTTTCGACCTCTATAATTCACCCCTCCACTTT.

In this sample, this clonotype turned up a few times. The V call is TRBV5-4, the J call TRBJ1-6; D call uncertain. Trimming took off 0 bases at V and 0 bases at J, with 7 bases between the two ends. Germline V lookup: CDR1 SGHNT, CDR2 YYREEE (reference sequence). CDR3 length: 16 amino acids. The CDR3 coding sequence is TGTGCCAGCAGCTTGGGGAAGAGCTCCTATAATTCACCCCTCCACTTT. Translation: CASSLGKSSYNSPLHF.

A few counts support this clonotype. V gene TRBV7-2 combines with J gene TRBJ1-5, with D possibly TRBD1 on 5 matching bases. CDR1 is SGHTA, CDR2 FQGNSA, per germline. V lost 0 bases, J lost 6 bases, and 12 bases lay in between. The length of the CDR3 is 15 residues. CDR3 residues: CASSLAWAGTQPQHF. CDR3 bases: TGTGCCAGCAGCTTAGCGTGGGCAGGGACTCAGCCCCAGCATTTT.

This clonotype was found once. The chain combines TRBV6-2 or TRBV6-3 with TRBJ2-3; D is ambiguous. Trimming took off 2 bases at V and 6 bases at J, with 12 bases between the two ends. Germline CDR1 MNHEY, CDR2 SVGEGT. CDR3 length equals 14 residues. CDR3 nucleotide sequence: TGTGCCAGCAGTTACGGTACGGTTTTGGATACGCAGTATTTT. This translates into CASSYGTVLDTQYF.

The chain employs TRBV29-1 and TRBJ1-1; D unresolved. The V end lost 6 bases, the J end lost 0 bases, and 14 bases lay between the germline ends. CDR1 is SQVTM and CDR2 is ANQGSEA in the germline V gene. CDR3 length equals 14 residues. The CDR3: CSVAAPRVNTEAFF. Written as DNA, the CDR3 is TGCAGCGTCGCTGCGCCGAGGGTGAACACTGAAGCTTTCTTT.

The J gene is TRBJ2-2, the V gene TRBV3-1; TRBD2 might be the D (6 bases). Trimming cost V 8 bases and J 5 bases, with 12 bases left between them. CDR3 size: 13 residues. Looked up from germline, CDR1 is LGHDT and CDR2 is YNNKEL (reference sequence). CDR3: CASLRRATGELFF. The CDR3 region has the DNA TGTGCCAGCCTCCGGAGGGCTACCGGGGAGCTGTTTTTT.

The V gene is TRBV29-1, the J gene TRBJ2-3; D is possibly TRBD1 or TRBD2 (5 bases each). Trimming removed 3 bases at V and 5 bases at J, with 18 bases between. The length of the CDR3 is 15 residues. Germline CDR1 reads SQVTM; CDR2 reads ANQGSEA. CDR3 sequence reads: CSVDMGVGFRDTQYF. The CDR3 DNA follows: TGCAGCGTTGACATGGGGGTGGGGTTTCGAGATACGCAGTATTTT.

This clonotype was seen just once. The chain combines TRBV7-9 with TRBJ1-6; maybe TRBD1 (5 bases). Trimming took 7 bases from V and 2 from J, leaving 15 bases between them. CDR3 length equals 16 residues. The germline CDR1 and CDR2 sequences are SEHNR and FQNEAQ (reference sequence). CDR3 in amino acids: CASIPSVGAYNSPLHF. The CDR3, as DNA: TGTGCCAGCATCCCCAGTGTGGGGGCCTATAATTCACCCCTCCACTTT.